Listed below are T cell receptor beta chains from one sample, sequenced in a study of T cell repertoires in cytomegalovirus infection. TCRdb analysed the reads with MiXCR anew, one entry per CDR3 protein. This table has about 700,000 distinct CDR3 sequences, roughly 36% appearing once. These TCRs' antigens remain unknown. The source material was cultured PBMCs, sampled from culture after CMV antigen stimulation. The receptor source for this set is a human donor in good health (CMV status not recorded). Some clones in this sample may be carry-over from other donors' samples. Each CDR3 is given with its conserved first and last residue. A D gene is named only where the DNA matches it firmly. Clone size is not always given. Where it is, it says once, few, many or a class for expanded clones.

V gene	D gene	J gene	clone size	CDR3 protein	CDR3 DNA
TRBV5-1	TRBD1	TRBJ1-1	NA	CASSLGLTGTPTEAFF	TGCGCCAGCAGCTTGGGACTGACAGGGACCCCCACTGAAGCTTTCTTT
TRBV6-2/TRBV6-3	NA	TRBJ1-4	NA	CASSTRTTNEKLFF	TGTGCCAGCAGTACCCGAACAACTAATGAAAAACTGTTTTTT
TRBV7-6	TRBD2	TRBJ2-1	many	CASSLARSGPYNEQFF	TGTGCCAGCAGCTTAGCACGTAGCGGGCCCTACAATGAGCAGTTCTTC
TRBV7-2	NA	TRBJ2-5	many	CASSQGVVGETQYF	TGTGCCAGCAGTCAAGGCGTAGTTGGAGAGACCCAGTACTTC
TRBV6-5	NA	TRBJ2-1	once	CASSARVRSSYNEQFF	TGTGCCAGCAGTGCCCGTGTTAGGAGCTCCTACAATGAGCAGTTCTTC
TRBV6-6	NA	TRBJ2-3	NA	CASSTVYTDTQYF	TGTGCCAGCAGTACAGTCTACACAGATACGCAGTATTTT
TRBV20-1	NA	TRBJ1-1	few	CSARPPTLNTEAFF	TGCAGTGCTAGGCCCCCGACACTGAACACTGAAGCTTTCTTT
TRBV6-5	NA	TRBJ1-5	few	CASRNDIYQPQHF	TGTGCCAGCAGAAATGACATATATCAGCCCCAGCATTTT
TRBV7-8	NA	TRBJ2-7	few	CASSSRLPDYEQYF	TGTGCCAGCAGCTCCAGACTTCCGGACTACGAGCAGTACTTC
TRBV25-1	NA	TRBJ2-5	few	CASSETLGPETQYF	TGTGCCAGCAGTGAAACCCTAGGGCCAGAGACCCAGTACTTC
TRBV6-5	NA	TRBJ2-1	NA	CASSYSTGYNEQFF	TGTGCCAGCAGTTACTCGACAGGTTACAATGAGCAGTTCTTC
TRBV10-3	NA	TRBJ2-7	NA	CAIRDRSTYEQYF	TGTGCCATCAGAGACAGGTCGACCTACGAGCAGTACTTC
TRBV3-1	NA	TRBJ1-1	NA	CASSRQGSSTEAFF	TGTGCCAGCAGCCGGCAGGGTTCTAGCACTGAAGCTTTCTTT
TRBV3-1	TRBD2	TRBJ2-5	NA	CASSPRAGDGETQYF	TGTGCCAGCAGCCCCCGGGCGGGAGATGGGGAGACCCAGTACTTC
TRBV11-2	TRBD2	TRBJ2-7	NA	CASSLVAGGPFYEQYF	TGTGCCAGCAGCTTAGTAGCGGGGGGGCCTTTCTACGAGCAGTACTTC
TRBV7-6	NA	TRBJ2-1	few	CASSSFSGSSYNEQFF	TGTGCCAGCAGCTCTTTTAGCGGTAGCTCCTACAATGAGCAGTTCTTC
TRBV5-5	NA	TRBJ1-2	NA	CASSWGSRDGYNPTLDYGYTF	TGTGCCAGCAGCTGGGGTTCCCGGGACGGATACAACCCCACCCTTGACTATGGCTACACCTTC
TRBV9	NA	TRBJ2-4	NA	CASSVSRGRENIQYF	TGTGCCAGCAGCGTGTCTCGGGGACGCGAAAACATTCAGTACTTC
TRBV5-4	NA	TRBJ2-3	NA	CASSSSSDTDTQYF	TGTGCCAGCAGCTCATCTTCAGACACAGATACGCAGTATTTT
TRBV10-3	TRBD1	TRBJ1-3	few	CAISSGTATSGNTIYF	TGTGCCATCAGTTCCGGGACAGCGACCTCTGGAAACACCATATATTTT
TRBV6-4	TRBD2	TRBJ2-1	NA	CASRALAGGTNEQFF	TGTGCCAGCAGGGCACTAGCGGGGGGGACCAATGAGCAGTTCTTC
TRBV7-2	TRBD2	TRBJ2-1	few	CASSGLARNEQFF	TGTGCCAGCAGCGGACTAGCGAGGAATGAGCAGTTCTTC
TRBV2	NA	TRBJ1-6	few	CASRGPMGSPLHF	TGTGCCAGCAGGGGTCCCATGGGGTCACCCCTCCACTTT
TRBV7-2	NA	TRBJ2-3	many	CASSLVGQGVTDTQYF	TGTGCCAGCAGCTTAGTCGGGCAGGGCGTAACAGATACGCAGTATTTT
TRBV27	NA	TRBJ2-7	NA	CASSFSTSGGGFYEQYF	TGTGCCAGCAGTTTCTCCACCAGTGGGGGGGGCTTTTACGAGCAGTACTTC
TRBV28	NA	TRBJ2-5	NA	CASSSPPQQETQYF	TGTGCCAGCAGTAGCCCGCCCCAGCAAGAGACCCAGTACTTC
TRBV18	NA	TRBJ2-7	NA	CASSQNTGDEQYF	TGTGCCAGCTCCCAAAATACTGGGGACGAGCAGTACTTC
TRBV7-2	NA	TRBJ1-1	many	CASDREVWNTEAFF	TGTGCCTCCGACCGGGAAGTGTGGAACACTGAAGCTTTCTTT